The rows below give T cell receptor beta chains drawn from one sample of a study of tumor and adjacent non-tumor tissue in lung cancer. A single record per CDR3 protein comes from TCRdb applying MiXCR to the multiplex PCR reads. This table has about 200,000 distinct CDR3 sequences, about 71% appearing once. Sequences were obtained from lung tumor tissue. These receptors were collected from a man between 60 and 75 years old with non-small cell lung cancer. Each CDR3 is given with its conserved first and last residue. A D gene is named only where the DNA matches it firmly. Where a row states a size, it is once, few, many or the class of an expanded clone; other rows omit it.

d_gene,v_gene,len,j_gene,abundance,CDR3aa,CDR3nt
-,TRBV4-2,16,TRBJ2-5,-,CASSQITGRSHETQYF,TGTGCCAGCAGCCAAATTACAGGGAGGTCCCATGAGACCCAGTACTTC
TRBD2,TRBV27,17,TRBJ2-3,-,CTSRLNLHSAGADTQYF,TGTACCAGCAGACTCAATCTCCATAGCGCGGGGGCAGATACGCAGTATTTT
TRBD1,TRBV4-3,15,TRBJ2-5,-,CASSRRTGSQETQYF,TGCGCCAGTAGCCGCCGGACAGGGTCGCAAGAGACCCAGTACTTC
TRBD1,TRBV20-1,13,TRBJ2-5,-,CNAGQGVRETQYF,TGCAATGCGGGACAGGGGGTAAGGGAGACCCAGTACTTC
-,TRBV10-2,17,TRBJ2-1,-,CTSSEPTGLAFYNEQFF,TGCACCAGTAGTGAGCCCACCGGGCTAGCGTTCTACAATGAGCAGTTCTTC
TRBD2,TRBV5-1,15,TRBJ2-1,-,CASSLEGGRVNEQFF,TGCGCCAGCAGCTTGGAAGGCGGGAGGGTGAATGAGCAGTTCTTC
-,TRBV6-5,18,TRBJ2-5,few,CASSSKGVGSIYQETQYF,TGTGCCAGCAGTTCAAAAGGGGTGGGGTCGATTTACCAAGAGACCCAGTACTTC
-,TRBV5-4,14,TRBJ1-2,-,CASSRDGGFGGYTF,TGTGCCAGCAGTCGGGACGGGGGATTTGGTGGCTACACCTTC
-,TRBV20-1,16,TRBJ2-1,once,CSARGASVRGYYEQFF,TGCAGTGCTAGAGGAGCTAGCGTTAGAGGCTACTATGAGCAGTTCTTC
-,TRBV4-3,17,TRBJ2-2,-,CASSLFYAGPNTGELFF,TGCGCCAGCAGTCTGTTCTATGCGGGACCCAACACCGGGGAGCTGTTTTTT
-,TRBV20-1,15,TRBJ2-7,-,CSVRRDIVCPYEQYF,TGCAGTGTTAGACGGGATATCGTCTGTCCCTACGAGCAGTACTTC
-,TRBV6-6,11,TRBJ2-3,-,CASSLEDMQYF,TGTGCCAGCAGTTTGGAGGATATGCAGTATTTT
TRBD2,TRBV11-1,15,TRBJ2-3,many,CASSHSGRNTDTQYF,TGTGCCAGCAGTCATAGCGGGAGGAACACAGATACGCAGTATTTT
-,TRBV6-6,15,TRBJ1-5,-,CASSYRAAGSQPKHF,TGTGCCAGCAGTTACCGAGCCGCCGGGAGTCAGCCCAAGCATTTT
-,TRBV6-2/TRBV6-3,14,TRBJ2-7,-,CASSLPNPSYEQYF,TGTGCCAGCAGTCTACCTAACCCCTCCTACGAGCAGTACTTC
-,TRBV6-6,15,TRBJ1-2,few,CASIRDKEPNYGYTF,TGTGCCAGCATCCGAGACAAAGAACCTAACTATGGCTACACCTTC
-,TRBV20-1,15,TRBJ1-5,-,CSATTFGRDEGPQHF,TGCAGTGCTACCACCTTTGGACGGGACGAGGGACCCCAGCATTTT
TRBD1,TRBV11-3,15,TRBJ2-7,few,CADSSRQGAGYEQYF,TGTGCCGACAGCTCCCGACAGGGGGCTGGGTACGAGCAGTACTTC
-,TRBV11-2,15,TRBJ1-1,-,CASSLKVRPAPPAFF,TGTGCCAGCAGCTTAAAGGTCAGACCGGCCCCGCCGGCTTTCTTT
-,TRBV4-2,14,TRBJ2-1,-,CASSQGVRKGEQFF,TGTGCCAGCAGCCAGGGGGTTAGAAAGGGTGAGCAGTTCTTC
TRBD2,TRBV20-1,15,TRBJ2-2,-,CSASSGGGGAGELFF,TGCAGTGCGTCCTCTGGCGGGGGAGGAGCCGGGGAGCTGTTTTTT
-,TRBV6-1,14,TRBJ2-1,once,CATRRVQPYNEQFF,TGTGCCACCCGCCGGGTGCAACCCTACAATGAGCAGTTCTTC
-,TRBV12-3/TRBV12-4,15,TRBJ2-5,few,CASSSALHNGETQYF,TGTGCCAGCAGTTCGGCCCTACACAATGGAGAGACCCAGTACTTC
-,TRBV12-3/TRBV12-4,14,TRBJ2-1,-,CASNPFGAPNEQFF,TGTGCCAGCAACCCCTTCGGGGCGCCGAATGAGCAGTTCTTC